This TCR beta chain was found in a study of Ad26.COV2.S vaccination and SARS-CoV-2 variants. Findings of the study overall: For non-spike TCRs, breadth in vaccine recipients resembled that in placebo recipients. Placebo recipients had lower spike-specific TCR breadth than vaccine recipients. Total T cell responses were possibly underestimated by TCR breadth and depth analyses.

The CDR3 is 15 residues long. The V gene lost 2 bases and the J gene lost 6 bases, with 14 bases spanning the gap. The germline CDR1 and CDR2 sequences are MNHEY and SVGAGI. Regarding this clone: The antigen is undetermined.

Produced via immunoSEQ multiplex PCR; TCRdb's table is partial and in-frame only. The sample consists of about 350,000 clones, 92% of them appearing once. Material: peripheral blood, obtained after recovery from COVID-19. This chain uses TRBV6-5 with TRBJ1-5, with TRBD1 as a possible D gene (5 bases). The sequence came from a human donor who had recovered from COVID-19. The CDR3 loop reads CASSYDAGVRQPQHF. The DNA of the CDR3 is TGTGCCAGCAGTTACGACGCGGGGGTTCGTCAGCCCCAGCATTTT.